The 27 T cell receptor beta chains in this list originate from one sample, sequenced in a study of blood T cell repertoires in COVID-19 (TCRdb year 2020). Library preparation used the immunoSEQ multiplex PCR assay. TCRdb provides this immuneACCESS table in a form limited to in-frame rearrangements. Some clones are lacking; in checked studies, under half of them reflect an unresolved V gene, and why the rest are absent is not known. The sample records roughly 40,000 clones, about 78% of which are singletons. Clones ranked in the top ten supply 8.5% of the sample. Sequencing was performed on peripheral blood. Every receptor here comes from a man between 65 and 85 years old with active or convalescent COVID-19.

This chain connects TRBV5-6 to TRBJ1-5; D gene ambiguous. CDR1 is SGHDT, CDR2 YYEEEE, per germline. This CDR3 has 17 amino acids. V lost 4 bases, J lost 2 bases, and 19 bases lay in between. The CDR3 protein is CASSPYSNKGGNQPQHF. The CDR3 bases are TGTGCCAGCAGCCCGTACTCGAATAAGGGAGGCAATCAGCCCCAGCATTTT.

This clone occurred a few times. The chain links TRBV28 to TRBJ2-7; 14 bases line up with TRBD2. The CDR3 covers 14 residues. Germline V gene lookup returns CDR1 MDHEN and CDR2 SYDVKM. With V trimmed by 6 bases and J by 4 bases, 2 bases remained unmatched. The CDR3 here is CASRWTSGGYEQYF. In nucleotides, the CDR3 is TGTGCCAGCAGATGGACTAGCGGGGGGTACGAGCAGTACTTC.

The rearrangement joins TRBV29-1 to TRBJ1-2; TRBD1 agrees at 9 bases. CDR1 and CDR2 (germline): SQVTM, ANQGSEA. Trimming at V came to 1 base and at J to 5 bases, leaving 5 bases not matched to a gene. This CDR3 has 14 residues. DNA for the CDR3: TGCAGCGTTGAAGTAGGGACAGGGCTATATGGCTACACCTTC. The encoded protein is CSVEVGTGLYGYTF.

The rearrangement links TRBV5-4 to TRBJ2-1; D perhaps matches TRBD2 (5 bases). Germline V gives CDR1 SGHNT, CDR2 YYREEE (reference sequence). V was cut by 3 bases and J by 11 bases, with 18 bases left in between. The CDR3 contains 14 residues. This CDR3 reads CASSSSDSRSKQFF. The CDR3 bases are TGTGCCAGCAGCTCTTCGGACTCAAGATCCAAGCAGTTCTTC.

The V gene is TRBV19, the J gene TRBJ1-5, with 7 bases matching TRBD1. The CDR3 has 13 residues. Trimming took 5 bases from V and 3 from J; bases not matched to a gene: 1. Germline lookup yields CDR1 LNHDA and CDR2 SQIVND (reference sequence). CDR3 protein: CASSDRVNQPQHF. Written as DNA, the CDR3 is TGTGCCAGTAGTGACAGGGTCAATCAGCCCCAGCATTTT.

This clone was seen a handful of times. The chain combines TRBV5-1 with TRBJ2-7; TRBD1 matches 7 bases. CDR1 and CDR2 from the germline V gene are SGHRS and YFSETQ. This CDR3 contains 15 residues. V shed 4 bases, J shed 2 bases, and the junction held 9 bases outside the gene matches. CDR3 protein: CASSPNRDSTYEQYF. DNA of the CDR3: TGCGCCAGCAGCCCAAACCGGGACAGCACCTACGAGCAGTACTTC.

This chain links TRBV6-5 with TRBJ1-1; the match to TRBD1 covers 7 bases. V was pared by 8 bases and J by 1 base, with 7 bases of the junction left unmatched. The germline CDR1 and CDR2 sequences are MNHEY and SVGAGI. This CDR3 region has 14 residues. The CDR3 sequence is CASYRGIANTEAFF. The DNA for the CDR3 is TGTGCCAGCTACAGGGGAATCGCGAACACTGAAGCTTTCTTT.

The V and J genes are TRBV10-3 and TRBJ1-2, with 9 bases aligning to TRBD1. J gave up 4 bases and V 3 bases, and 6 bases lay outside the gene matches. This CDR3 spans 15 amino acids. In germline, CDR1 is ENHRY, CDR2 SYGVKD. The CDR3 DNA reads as TGTGCCATCAGTGAAAGGACAGGGGTTGGCTATGGCTACACCTTC. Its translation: CAISERTGVGYGYTF.

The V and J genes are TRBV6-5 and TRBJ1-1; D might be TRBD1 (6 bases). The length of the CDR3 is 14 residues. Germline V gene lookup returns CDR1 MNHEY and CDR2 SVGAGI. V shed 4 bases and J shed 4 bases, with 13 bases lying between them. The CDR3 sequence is CASSSRTELTEAFF. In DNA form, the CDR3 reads TGTGCCAGCAGTTCCCGGACAGAACTCACTGAAGCTTTCTTT.

CDR3 nucleotides: TGTGCCAGTGCCCTCGGGACAGCTTACACTGAAGCTTTCTTT. Translated: CASALGTAYTEAFF. The chain carries TRBV19 and TRBJ1-1, with 7 bases lining up with TRBD1. The length of the CDR3 is 14 residues. Trimming took 8 bases from V and 3 from J; bases not matched to a gene: 9. Germline CDR1 LNHDA, CDR2 SQIVND (reference sequence).

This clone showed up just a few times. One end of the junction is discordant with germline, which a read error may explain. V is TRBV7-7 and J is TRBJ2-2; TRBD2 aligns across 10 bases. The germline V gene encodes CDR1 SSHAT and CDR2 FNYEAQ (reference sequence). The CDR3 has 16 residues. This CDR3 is CASSSSGGSNTGELFF. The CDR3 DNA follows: TGTGCTAGCAGCAGTAGCGGGGGGTCGAACACCGGGGAGCTGTTTTTT.

The CDR3 is CASSQFPGNDSYEQYF. The CDR3 coding sequence is TGCGCCAGCAGTCAATTCCCGGGGAACGACTCCTACGAGCAGTACTTC. J is TRBJ2-7 and V is TRBV23-1, with D possibly TRBD2 on 5 matching bases. TRBV23-1 is reported as an ORF; its role is uncertain. The CDR3 is 16 amino acids. Trimming pared 1 base from V and 0 bases from J, leaving 13 bases between.

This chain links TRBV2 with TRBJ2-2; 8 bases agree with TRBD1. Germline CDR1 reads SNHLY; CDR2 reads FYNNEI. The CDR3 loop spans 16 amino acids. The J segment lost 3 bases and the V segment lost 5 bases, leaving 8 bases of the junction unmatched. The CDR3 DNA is TGTGCCAGCAGTCTCGGACAGGGCAGGTACACCGGGGAGCTGTTTTTT. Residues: CASSLGQGRYTGELFF. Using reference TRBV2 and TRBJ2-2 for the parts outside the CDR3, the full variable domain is EPEVTQTPSHQVTQMGQEVILRCVPISNHLYFYWYRQILGQKVEFLVSFYNNEISEKSEIFDDQFSVERPDGSNFTLKIRSTKLEDSAMYFCASSLGQGRYTGELFFGEGSRLTVL.

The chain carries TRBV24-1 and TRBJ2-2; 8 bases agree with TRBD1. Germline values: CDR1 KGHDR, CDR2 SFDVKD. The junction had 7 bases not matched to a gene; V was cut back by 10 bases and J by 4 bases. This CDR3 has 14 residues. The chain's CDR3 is CATSGTGITGELFF. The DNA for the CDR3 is TGTGCCACTTCCGGGACAGGCATCACCGGGGAGCTGTTTTTT.

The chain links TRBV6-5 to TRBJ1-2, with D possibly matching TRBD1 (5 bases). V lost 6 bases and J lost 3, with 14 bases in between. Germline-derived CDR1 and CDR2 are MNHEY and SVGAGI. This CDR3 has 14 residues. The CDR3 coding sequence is TGTGCCAGCAGGGGGCCGGGCGGCGACTATGGCTACACCTTC. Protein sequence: CASRGPGGDYGYTF.

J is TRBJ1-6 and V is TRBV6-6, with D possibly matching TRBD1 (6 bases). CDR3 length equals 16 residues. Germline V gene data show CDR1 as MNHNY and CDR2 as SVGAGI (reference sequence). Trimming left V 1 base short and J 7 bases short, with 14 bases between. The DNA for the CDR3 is TGTGCCAGCAGTTACTTAGAGGGGGTGGGAAATTCACCCCTCCACTTT. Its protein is CASSYLEGVGNSPLHF.

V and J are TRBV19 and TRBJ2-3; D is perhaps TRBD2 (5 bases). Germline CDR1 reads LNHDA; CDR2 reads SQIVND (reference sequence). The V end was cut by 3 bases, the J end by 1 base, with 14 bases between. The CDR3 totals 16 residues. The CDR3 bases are TGTGCCAGTAGTATCGGACTCGGGGTCGGCACAGATACGCAGTATTTT. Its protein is CASSIGLGVGTDTQYF.

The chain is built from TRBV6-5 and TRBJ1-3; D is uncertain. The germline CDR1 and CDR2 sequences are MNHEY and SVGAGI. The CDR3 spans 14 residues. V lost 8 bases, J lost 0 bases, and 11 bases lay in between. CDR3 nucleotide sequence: TGTGCCAGCTCCGACGGGAGCTCTGGAAACACCATATATTTT. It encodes CASSDGSSGNTIYF.

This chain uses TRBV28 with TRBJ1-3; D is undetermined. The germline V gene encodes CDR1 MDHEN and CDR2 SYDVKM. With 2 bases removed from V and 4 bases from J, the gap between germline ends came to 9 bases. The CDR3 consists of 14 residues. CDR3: CASSLTPRGNTIYF. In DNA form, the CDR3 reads TGTGCCAGCAGTTTAACCCCCAGAGGAAACACCATATATTTT.

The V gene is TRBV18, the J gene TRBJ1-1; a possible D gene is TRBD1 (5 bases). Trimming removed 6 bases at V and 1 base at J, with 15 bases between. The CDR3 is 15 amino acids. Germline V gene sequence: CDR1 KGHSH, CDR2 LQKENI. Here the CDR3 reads CASSGQTQENTEAFF. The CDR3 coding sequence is TGTGCCAGCTCGGGGCAGACGCAGGAGAACACTGAAGCTTTCTTT.

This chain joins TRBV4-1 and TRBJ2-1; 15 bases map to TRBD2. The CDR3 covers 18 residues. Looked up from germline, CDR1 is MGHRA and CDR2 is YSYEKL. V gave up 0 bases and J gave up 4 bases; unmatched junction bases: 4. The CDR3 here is CASSQDKGLAGGYNEQFF. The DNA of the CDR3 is TGCGCCAGCAGCCAAGATAAGGGACTAGCGGGGGGTTACAATGAGCAGTTCTTC.

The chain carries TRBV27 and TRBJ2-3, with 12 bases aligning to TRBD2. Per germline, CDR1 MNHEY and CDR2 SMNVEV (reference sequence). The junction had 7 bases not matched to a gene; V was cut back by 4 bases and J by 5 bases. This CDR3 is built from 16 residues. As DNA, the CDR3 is TGTGCCAGCAGTTCATCTAGCGGGGGGGGGAAAGATACGCAGTATTTT. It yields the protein CASSSSSGGGKDTQYF.

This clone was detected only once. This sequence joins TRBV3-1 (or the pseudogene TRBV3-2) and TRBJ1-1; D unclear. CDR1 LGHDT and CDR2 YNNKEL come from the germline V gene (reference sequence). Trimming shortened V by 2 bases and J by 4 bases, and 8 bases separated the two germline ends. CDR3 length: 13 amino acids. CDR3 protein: CASSQTRGTEAFF. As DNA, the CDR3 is TGTGCCAGCAGCCAAACTCGGGGCACTGAAGCTTTCTTT.

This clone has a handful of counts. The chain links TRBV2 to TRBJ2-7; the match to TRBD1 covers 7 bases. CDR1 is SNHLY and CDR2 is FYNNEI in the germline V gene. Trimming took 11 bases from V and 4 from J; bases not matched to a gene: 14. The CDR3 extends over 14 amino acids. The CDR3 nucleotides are TGTGCCGGTAATAGACAGGGAGTAAGTTACGAGCAGTACTTC. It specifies CAGNRQGVSYEQYF.

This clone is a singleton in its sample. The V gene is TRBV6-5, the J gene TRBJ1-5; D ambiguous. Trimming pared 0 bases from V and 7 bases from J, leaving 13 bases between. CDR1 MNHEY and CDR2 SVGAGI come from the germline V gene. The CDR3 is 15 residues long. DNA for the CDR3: TGTGCCAGCAGTTACTCGAGAGGGAGTCGGCAGCCCCAGCATTTT. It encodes CASSYSRGSRQPQHF.

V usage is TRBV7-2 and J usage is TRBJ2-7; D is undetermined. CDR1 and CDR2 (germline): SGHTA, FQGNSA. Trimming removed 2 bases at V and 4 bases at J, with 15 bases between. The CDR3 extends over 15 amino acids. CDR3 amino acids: CASSLSSEWQYEQYF. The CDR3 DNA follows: TGTGCCAGCAGCTTAAGTTCGGAGTGGCAGTACGAGCAGTACTTC. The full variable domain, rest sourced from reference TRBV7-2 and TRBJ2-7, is GAGVSQSPSNKVTEKGKDVELRCDPISGHTALYWYRQSLGQGLEFLIYFQGNSAPDKSGLPSDRFSAERTGGSVSTLTIQRTQQEDSAVYLCASSLSSEWQYEQYFGPGTRLTVT.

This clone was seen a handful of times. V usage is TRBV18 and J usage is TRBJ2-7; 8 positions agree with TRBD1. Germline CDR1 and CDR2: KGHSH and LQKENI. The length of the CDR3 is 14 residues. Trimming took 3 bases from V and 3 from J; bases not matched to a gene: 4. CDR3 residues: CASSPGTGYYEQYF. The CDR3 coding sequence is TGTGCCAGCTCACCTGGGACAGGCTACTACGAGCAGTACTTC.